The 30 T cell receptor beta chains given below trace back to one sample, sequenced in a study of identical twins. TCRdb called the 5' RACE reads again in MiXCR, with one record for every CDR3 protein. The data contain 300,000 to 400,000 distinct CDR3 sequences, more than 9% of them singletons. These data were also filed under a second study, of yellow fever vaccine responses in identical twins.

Sample: CD8+ T cells sorted from blood. The receptors originated from a woman aged 18-30 years in good health.

This clonotype appeared many times. CDR3: CASSFNGNEQFF. In DNA, the CDR3 is TGTGCCAGCAGCTTCAACGGAAATGAGCAGTTCTTC. The chain has TRBV7-9 and TRBJ2-1, with no clear D. Per the germline V gene, CDR1 is SEHNR and CDR2 is FQNEAQ (reference sequence). V gave up 3 bases and J gave up 7 bases, with 7 bases separating them. The CDR3 is 12 amino acids.

This clonotype came up many times. This chain uses TRBV12-3 or TRBV12-4 with TRBJ2-7, with 9 bases that match TRBD1. Germline trimming cut 6 bases from V and 3 bases from J; bases unmatched to any gene: 6. The CDR3 loop spans 14 amino acids. Written as DNA, the CDR3 is TGTGCCAGCAGCTTGGGACAGGGAGACTACGAGCAGTACGTC. Translating gives CASSLGQGDYEQYV.

This rearrangement joins TRBV5-1 to TRBJ2-1; 11 bases align to TRBD2. CDR3 length: 15 residues. V dropped 6 bases and J dropped 4; count of bases not matched to a gene: 6. From germline, CDR1 is SGHRS and CDR2 YFSETQ. The CDR3 DNA reads as TGCGCCAGCACCACCGGGACTAGCGGATACAATGAGCAGTTCTTC. Amino acids: CASTTGTSGYNEQFF.

This clonotype came up a few times. V usage is TRBV6-5 and J usage is TRBJ2-7, with 8 bases aligning to TRBD2. Germline lookup yields CDR1 MNHEY and CDR2 SVGAGI. The CDR3 is 15 residues long. After removal of 7 bases from V and 4 bases from J, the junction contained 12 bases not matched to a gene. As DNA, the CDR3 is TGTGCCAGCAACCCGGAGGCGGGAGGTCCTTACGAGCAGTACTTC. Its protein product is CASNPEAGGPYEQYF.

This clonotype has only a few counts. The V call is TRBV6-1, the J call TRBJ1-4; D ambiguous. CDR1 and CDR2 (germline): MNHNS, SASEGT. With 8 bases removed from V and 6 bases from J, the gap between germline ends came to 16 bases. This CDR3 is 14 amino acids long. The CDR3 reads CASSQQFGDEKLFF. CDR3 coding DNA: TGTGCCAGCTCCCAACAGTTCGGGGATGAAAAACTGTTTTTT.

This clonotype has only a few counts. Germline and junction disagree at one end, which may indicate a read error. The CDR3 DNA follows: TGTGCCAGCAGAGGACTAGCGGGCCCGTACAGTGAGCAGTTCTTC. This gives the protein CASRGLAGPYSEQFF. The J gene is TRBJ2-1, the V gene TRBV28; 11 bases are a match to TRBD2. CDR3 size: 15 residues. Germline-derived CDR1 and CDR2 are MDHEN and SYDVKM.

The sample holds a few counts of this clonotype. The chain uses TRBV27 and TRBJ2-7; TRBD2 agrees at 10 bases. V lost 5 bases to trimming and J lost 6 bases; unmatched junction nucleotides: 7. The CDR3 loop spans 14 amino acids. CDR1 and CDR2 from the germline V gene are MNHEY and SMNVEV (reference sequence). The CDR3 DNA reads TGTGCCAGCAGTCCGGGACTAGCGTCCCTCGAGCAGTACTTC. Translation gives CASSPGLASLEQYF.

This clonotype was seen many times. The genes are TRBV6-1 and TRBJ1-1, with D tentatively TRBD1 (6 bases). Germline V gene lookup returns CDR1 MNHNS and CDR2 SASEGT. This CDR3 contains 14 residues. Trimming shortened V by 7 bases and J by 2 bases, and 14 bases separated the two germline ends. In nucleotides, the CDR3 is TGTGCCAGCAATATACAGGGAGTTAACACTGAAGCTTTCTTT. Amino acids: CASNIQGVNTEAFF.

The V call is TRBV7-9, the J call TRBJ2-7; D tentatively fits TRBD1 or TRBD2 (6 bases each). V was cut by 5 bases and J by 6 bases, with 20 bases left in between. This CDR3 is 15 amino acids long. The germline V gene encodes CDR1 SEHNR and CDR2 FQNEAQ (reference sequence). CDR3 residues: CASSPSPGALAEQYF. In DNA, the CDR3 is TGTGCCAGCAGCCCTAGTCCGGGGGCGTTGGCCGAGCAGTACTTC.

Only a few counts were recorded for this clonotype. The rearrangement links TRBV13 to TRBJ2-7; 9 bases agree with TRBD1. The CDR3 is made up of 13 amino acids. J was trimmed by 5 bases and V by 3 bases; bases with no gene match: 2. Germline V lookup: CDR1 PRHDT, CDR2 FYEKMQ (reference sequence). The CDR3 here is CASSLGQGDEQYV. In nucleotides, the CDR3 is TGTGCCAGCAGCTTGGGACAGGGAGACGAGCAGTACGTC.

This clonotype has a handful of counts. This CDR3 reads CASSPTSGADTQYF. In nucleotides, the CDR3 is TGTGCCAGTAGTCCAACTTCGGGAGCAGATACGCAGTATTTT. V usage is TRBV19 and J usage is TRBJ2-3; D might be TRBD2 (6 bases). The CDR3 covers 14 residues. Germline CDR1 and CDR2: LNHDA and SQIVND (reference sequence). Trimming removed 5 bases from V and 4 bases from J, with 13 bases in between.

The chain couples TRBV15 to TRBJ2-3; D is ambiguous. The CDR3 has 15 residues. The V end lost 8 bases, the J end lost 6 bases, and 21 bases lay between the germline ends. Germline CDR1 LNHNV, CDR2 YYDKDF (reference sequence). The CDR3 sequence: CATLGPGWPRDTQYF. The CDR3 DNA is TGTGCCACCCTAGGCCCTGGGTGGCCCAGGGATACGCAGTATTTT.

The chain has TRBV20-1 and TRBJ1-3; D is possibly TRBD1 (5 bases). The V gene lost 3 bases and the J gene lost 0 bases, with 9 bases spanning the gap. The CDR3 is made up of 14 amino acids. Germline assignment: CDR1 DFQATT and CDR2 SNEGSKA (reference sequence). The CDR3 reads CSASGGNSGNTIYF. CDR3 bases: TGCAGTGCTAGCGGGGGGAACTCTGGAAACACCATATATTTT.

The gene calls are TRBV12-3 or TRBV12-4 and TRBJ1-1, with D maybe TRBD1 (6 bases). Trimming stripped 5 bases from V and 3 bases from J, with 16 bases between. The CDR3 extends over 15 amino acids. Written as DNA, the CDR3 is TGTGCCAGCAGTATCGCGAGGGGGACTTACACTGAAGCTTTCTTT. As protein: CASSIARGTYTEAFF.

V usage is TRBV2 and J usage is TRBJ2-1, with D possibly being TRBD2 (5 bases). Deletions cut 6 bases from V and 14 bases from J, with 29 bases between. Germline V gene lookup returns CDR1 SNHLY and CDR2 FYNNEI. This CDR3 is built from 16 residues. This CDR3 is CASSPPEALSHFLKFF. In DNA, the CDR3 is TGTGCCAGCAGCCCCCCGGAGGCTCTCTCCCACTTTTTGAAGTTCTTC. The variable domain in full, completed from reference TRBV2 and TRBJ2-1, reads EPEVTQTPSHQVTQMGQEVILRCVPISNHLYFYWYRQILGQKVEFLVSFYNNEISEKSEIFDDQFSVERPDGSNFTLKIRSTKLEDSAMYFCASSPPEALSHFLKFFGPGTRLTVL.

The chain carries TRBV12-3 or TRBV12-4 and TRBJ2-7; no definite D call. This CDR3 comprises 13 residues. The V gene lost 5 bases and the J gene lost 0 bases, with 8 bases spanning the gap. The CDR3 loop reads CASSPTTSYEQYF. Here the CDR3 DNA reads TGTGCCAGCAGTCCCACCACCTCCTACGAGCAGTACTTC.

This sequence joins TRBV12-3 or TRBV12-4 and TRBJ2-7, with no clear D. Trimming took off 5 bases at V and 7 bases at J, with 15 bases between the two ends. This CDR3 has 13 amino acids. Here the CDR3 reads CASSLEMSSEQYV. The CDR3 DNA sequence: TGTGCCAGCAGTCTCGAGATGAGTTCTGAGCAGTACGTC.

This clonotype was counted only a few times. This sequence joins TRBV6-1 and TRBJ2-7; D is possibly TRBD1 (6 bases). Trimming took 1 base from V and 2 from J, leaving 12 bases between them. The CDR3 contains 15 residues. From germline, CDR1 is MNHNS and CDR2 SASEGT. CDR3: CASSEGGQRTYEQYF. The CDR3 DNA reads TGTGCCAGCAGTGAAGGAGGACAGCGGACCTACGAGCAGTACTTC.

This clonotype turned up a few times. The J gene is TRBJ2-4, the V gene TRBV5-4; possibly TRBD1 for D (6 bases). This CDR3 has 20 residues. The germline gives CDR1 SGHNT, CDR2 YYREEE (reference sequence). Trimming took 2 bases from V and 0 from J, leaving 24 bases between them. CDR3 region: CASSFRLGQGRALAKNIQYF. The CDR3, as DNA: TGTGCCAGCAGCTTCAGATTGGGGCAGGGGAGAGCCCTAGCCAAAAACATTCAGTACTTC.

This chain connects TRBV29-1 to TRBJ2-7; D gene ambiguous. The ends were cut back, 2 bases at V and 2 bases at J, with 7 bases in the middle. CDR3 length: 12 residues. Germline V gene lookup returns CDR1 SQVTM and CDR2 ANQGSEA. As DNA, the CDR3 is TGCAGCGTTGAATTTGGGGCCTACGAGCAGTACTTC. Amino acid sequence: CSVEFGAYEQYF.

The chain carries TRBV3-1 and TRBJ2-5; 12 nucleotides align to TRBD2. Germline lookup yields CDR1 LGHDT and CDR2 YNNKEL (reference sequence). The J segment lost 4 bases and the V segment lost 0 bases, leaving 15 bases of the junction unmatched. The CDR3 consists of 20 residues. CDR3 sequence (DNA): TGTGCCAGCAGCCAAGATCTGGCTGTGAGAGGACTAGCGGGATTAGAGACCCAGTACTTC. Translating gives CASSQDLAVRGLAGLETQYF.

The rearrangement uses TRBV24-1 and TRBJ2-1; 10 nucleotides agree with TRBD2. The CDR3 has 18 residues. The V gene's germline CDR1 is KGHDR and CDR2 SFDVKD. V dropped 6 bases and J dropped 4; count of bases not matched to a gene: 14. For the CDR3, the DNA is TGTGCCACCAGTCCCATGGGGCTAGCGGGAGCTATTTACAATGAGCAGTTCTTC. It encodes CATSPMGLAGAIYNEQFF.

The genes are TRBV11-3 and TRBJ2-3; 8 bases are shared with TRBD1. The trim removed 0 bases at V and 5 bases at J, leaving 7 bases unmatched. Per the germline V gene, CDR1 is SGHNT and CDR2 is YENEEA. CDR3 length equals 16 residues. The CDR3 DNA reads as TGTGCCAGCAGCTTAGATTTTGCAGGGGGCGAAGATACGCAGTATTTT. Encoded protein: CASSLDFAGGEDTQYF.

This clonotype was detected many times. This rearrangement joins TRBV13 to TRBJ2-5; TRBD1 is a possible D gene (6 bases). This CDR3 region has 13 residues. V gave up 6 bases and J gave up 3 bases, with 11 bases separating them. The germline CDR1 and CDR2 sequences are PRHDT and FYEKMQ (reference sequence). The CDR3 loop is CASSRGGEETQYF. DNA for the CDR3: TGTGCCAGCAGTCGAGGGGGTGAAGAGACCCAGTACTTC.

V and J are TRBV28 and TRBJ2-3, with D uncertain. The CDR3 has 14 residues. Germline-derived CDR1 and CDR2 are MDHEN and SYDVKM. With 3 bases removed from V and 3 bases from J, the gap between germline ends came to 10 bases. CDR3 nucleotides: TGTGCCAGCAGTTTCATGAGTATTACAGATACGCAGTATTTT. Translating gives CASSFMSITDTQYF.

The chain is built from TRBV5-5 and TRBJ2-7; no clear D. The CDR3 contains 13 residues. Per germline, CDR1 SGHKS and CDR2 YYEKEE (reference sequence). The V end was cut by 4 bases, the J end by 3 bases, with 11 bases between. CDR3 sequence reads: CASSLSPIYEQYV. For the CDR3, the DNA is TGTGCCAGCAGCCTTTCACCCATCTACGAGCAGTACGTC.

The chain combines TRBV6-1 with TRBJ2-1, with no clear D. Germline V CDR1 and CDR2: MNHNS, SASEGT. This CDR3 region has 16 residues. V was pared by 0 bases and J by 0 bases, with 9 bases between. The CDR3 nucleotides read TGTGCCAGCAGTGAAGCCGTAAGGGACTCCTACAATGAGCAGTTCTTC. It is translated as CASSEAVRDSYNEQFF.

V is TRBV4-2 and J is TRBJ2-5, with TRBD2 matching over 10 bases. Germline loops: CDR1 LGHNA, CDR2 YNFKEQ. The CDR3 sequence is 17 residues long. J was trimmed by 5 bases and V by 0 bases; bases with no gene match: 9. CDR3 protein: CASSQEPAGGPTETQYF. In nucleotides, the CDR3 is TGTGCCAGCAGCCAAGAACCAGCGGGGGGGCCTACGGAGACCCAGTACTTC.

This clonotype was seen repeatedly, ten times or more. The rearrangement links TRBV3-1 to TRBJ1-1; D is unresolved. Trimming stripped 0 bases from V and 8 bases from J, with 13 bases between. Germline values: CDR1 LGHDT, CDR2 YNNKEL (reference sequence). This CDR3 has 14 amino acids. The CDR3: CASSQDGRKAEAFF. The CDR3 bases are TGTGCCAGCAGCCAAGATGGTCGGAAGGCAGAAGCTTTCTTT.

J is TRBJ1-2 and V is TRBV4-1; D is undetermined. Trimming stripped 1 base from V and 5 bases from J, with 8 bases between. The CDR3 length is 13 residues. CDR1 MGHRA and CDR2 YSYEKL come from the germline V gene. This chain's CDR3 is CASSQGGVYGYTF. CDR3 DNA sequence: TGCGCCAGCAGCCAAGGGGGAGTGTATGGCTACACCTTC.